This section outlines one T cell receptor beta chain sequence together with its context. CDR3 length: 15 residues. The V gene's germline CDR1 is MNHEY and CDR2 SVGAGI. V was pared by 8 bases and J by 8 bases, with 12 bases of the junction left unmatched. The entry originates in a study of blood T cell repertoires in COVID-19. For the study at large: Both acute and convalescent COVID-19 samples were obtained from the United States, Italy and Spain.

Clones were read by immunoSEQ multiplex PCR, and TCRdb kept only the in-frame ones, dropping some. The table shows around 360,000 clones, with roughly 84% occurring only once. The study recruited people aged 18 to 89 years across about two dozen US areas. Participants reported their clinical history, and cohort assignment relied on those reports. Recovered participants had two consecutive negative NP/OP PCR tests, healthcare professional clearance, or symptom resolution. The sequence was collected from a woman between 25 and 40 years old who had recovered from COVID-19. Sequencing was done on a sample of PBMCs or T cells enriched from blood (not recorded which). The gene calls are TRBV6-5 and TRBJ2-2; 9 positions agree with TRBD1. The CDR3 bases are TGTGCCAGCGGGAGAACAGGGGGCGCCGTGGGGGAGCTGTTTTTT. It specifies CASGRTGGAVGELFF.